What follows is one T cell receptor (beta chain) and its context. This clonotype was observed at least ten times. Its cognate antigen has yet to be identified. No per-base quality is available; no much larger clone lies one base away. The Immunoverse kit was used to build TCR libraries from 400 to 500 ng RNA, with molecular barcoded adaptors covering alpha/delta and beta/gamma chains. TCR library preparation used the same RNA that went into transcriptome sequencing. Sequencing of TCR libraries was carried out on an Illumina HiSeq 4000 with 2 x 150 cycles. The authors processed their data as follows. TCR reads were aligned to human V, D, J and C references and assembled into CDR3 clonotypes with MiXCR, including quality filtering and error correction. Clonotype counts and gene usage diversity were analyzed with the tcR package in R. For inspection of raw mapping reads, RNA-seq reads were mapped by STAR aligner version 2.5.3a onto GRCh37 of the human genome. To test how sequencing depth affects detected clonotypes, IR-seq fastq files were randomly downsampled with Seqtk 1.3. TCRdb trimmed public reads at Q25 via fastp, called clones via MiXCR and kept in-frame beta chains. Duplicate CDR3 protein sequences are folded into a single record with the most common DNA and genes. TCRdb, not the authors, supplied the V and J calls. Here the sample has about 37,000 distinct CDR3 sequences; 12% occur a single time. About 35% of the sample comes from the top ten.

These data come from a study of read filtering for tumor transcriptome and immune sequencing (TCRdb year 2020). Turning to the overall study: Of the patients in the cohort, some 18 were male and some 15 were female, and their mean age was approximately 70 years, with a range of about 45 to 85. Under revised international staging, roughly 8 patients fell into R-ISS I, 15 or so into R-ISS II and 7 into R-ISS III. The study compared TCR repertoires from targeted immune repertoire sequencing and bulk whole-transcriptome sequencing run on the same bone marrow samples. After DNase treatment, whole-transcriptome libraries were prepared with the TruSeq RNA Access Library Prep Kit. TCR-region mapped reads per sample ranged from about 4.05 to 11 million with IR-seq versus only about 75 to 1,400 with RNA-seq. A main aim was a read-filtering strategy for immune repertoire data, specifically whether clonotypes supported by a single read should be removed. The paper's findings and limits, for the study overall: Rather than purified T cells, the sorted CD138-negative fraction was a mixed bone marrow immune population. The correlation between IR-seq and RNA-seq shared clonotype proportions was increased by removal of single-read clonotypes. In IR-seq, single-read clonotypes were 80% to 90% of clonotypes but around 3.2% of total reads; in RNA-seq they were about 70% of clonotypes and more than 40% of reads. Compared with RNA-seq, IR-seq captured clonotypes at much greater depth and more reliably, and a smaller IR-seq throughput was enough to identify most of the shared clonotypes.

Every patient had bone marrow sampled at the time of active disease. Ficoll-Hypaque density gradient centrifugation was used to isolate the bone marrow mononuclear cells. Myeloma plasma cells were removed and CD138-negative cells were obtained by negative selection following labeling with CD138 magnetic microbeads on a MACS separator. Purity of the isolated cells was checked by flow cytometry on an Attune NxT using CD138 antibodies. TRIzol reagent was used to extract total RNA, which was then quantified with a NanoDrop spectrophotometer. Paired RNA-seq and IR-seq were performed on each patient's CD138-negative bone marrow sample. The CDR3 runs 21 residues from the cysteine to the phenylalanine. Of the read, only the CDR3 DNA is kept; its 63 bases are in frame from base 1. V is cut back by 7 bases and J by 0 bases, with 15 bases in the junction unmatched.

The clonotype comes from a donor aged 40 or older with multiple myeloma. The rearrangement combines TRBV12-3 or TRBV12-4 with TRBJ2-6; 13 middle bases align to TRBD2. The sequencing input was a population of CD138-negative cells sorted from bone marrow. The label giving this sample's cell subset or site can be read as: bone marrow mononuclear cells depleted of CD138+ plasma/myeloma cells by negative magnetic selection. For the CDR3, the sequence is CASTNLRTSGGYFSGANVLTF. The sequence in DNA is TGTGCCAGCACCAATCTTCGGACTAGCGGGGGCTATTTCTCTGGGGCCAACGTCCTGACTTTC.